Below, 8 T cell receptor beta chains from the same sample are listed, as sequenced in a study of shared clonotypes between healthy human individuals. Assay used: immunoSEQ multiplex PCR; TCRdb lists only in-frame clones, some missing. The data show 2 million to 2.5 million clones, just over 90% seen once. CD8 cells classed as naive were CD45RO-negative and positively selected for CCR7, excluding terminally differentiated effector memory CD45RA+ cells. The sample was naive CD8+ T cells from PBMCs. All receptors come from a man aged 18 to 29 in good health. Some clones in this sample may be carry-over from other donors' samples.

In this sample, this clone turned up once. Different DNA sequences within this sample yield the same CDR3. The genes are TRBV27 and TRBJ2-7, with a possible D match to TRBD2 (6 bases). Deletions cut 3 bases from V and 4 bases from J, with 13 bases between. The CDR3 is 14 amino acids. Germline CDR1 is MNHEY and CDR2 is SMNVEV (reference sequence). In DNA, the CDR3 is TGTGCCAGCAGTTTGGGGGGAGTCGGGTACGAGCAGTACTTC. It codes for CASSLGGVGYEQYF.

The sample holds one count of this clone. This chain connects TRBV28 to TRBJ2-7; D perhaps matches TRBD1 (5 bases). The CDR3 spans 13 residues. V was shortened by 4 bases and J by 3 bases, with 10 bases between the two germline ends. The V gene's germline CDR1 is MDHEN and CDR2 SYDVKM. The DNA of the CDR3 is TGTGCCAGCAGTTCTGCAGGGTACTACGAGCAGTACTTC. Residues: CASSSAGYYEQYF.

A note on this clone: Other DNA sequences in this specimen translate into the identical CDR3. The rearrangement joins TRBV29-1 to TRBJ2-7; D is ambiguous. The CDR3 totals 11 residues. CDR1 is SQVTM, CDR2 ANQGSEA, per germline. The V and J ends lost 4 bases and 4 bases respectively, with 8 bases between them. As DNA, the CDR3 is TGCAGCGTTGTTTCGGGTTACGAGCAGTACTTC. Translating gives CSVVSGYEQYF.

The chain joins TRBV29-1 to TRBJ1-2; 7 bases fit TRBD1. The CDR3 totals 13 residues. The V and J ends lost 6 bases and 4 bases, in that order; junction bases with no gene match: 8. Germline lookup yields CDR1 SQVTM and CDR2 ANQGSEA. The DNA of the CDR3 is TGCAGCGTAGAGAGACAGGGACCCTATGGCTACACCTTC. This gives the protein CSVERQGPYGYTF. Drawing the rest from reference TRBV29-1 and TRBJ1-2, the complete variable domain is SAVISQKPSRDICQRGTSLTIQCQVDSQVTMMFWYRQQPGQSLTLIATANQGSEATYESGFVIDKFPISRPNLTFSTLTVSNMSPEDSSIYLCSVERQGPYGYTFGSGTRLTVV.

This sequence joins TRBV6-1 and TRBJ2-7, with 7 positions matching TRBD1. The V segment lost 4 bases and the J segment 3 bases; nucleotides outside the gene matches: 3. CDR3 length equals 13 residues. Germline V gene sequence: CDR1 MNHNS, CDR2 SASEGT. CDR3 amino acids: CASSGDSLYEQYF. The DNA for the CDR3 is TGTGCCAGCAGTGGGGACAGCCTCTACGAGCAGTACTTC.

This sequence joins TRBV25-1 and TRBJ2-3; D is perhaps TRBD2 (7 bases). The CDR3 covers 14 residues. Between the trimmed V and J ends, which lost 2 bases and 4 bases, there was a span of 10 bases. Per the germline V gene, CDR1 is MGHDK and CDR2 is SYGVNS. CDR3 protein: CASSERGGADTQYF. The CDR3 nucleotides read TGTGCCAGCAGTGAAAGGGGGGGCGCAGATACGCAGTATTTT.

Regarding this clone: This sample also contains other DNA sequences that code for the same CDR3. V is TRBV4-3 and J is TRBJ1-2; TRBD1 matches at 7 bases. CDR3 length equals 14 residues. Germline loops: CDR1 LGHNA, CDR2 YSLEER. V was pared by 0 bases and J by 2 bases, with 0 bases of the junction left unmatched. Written as DNA, the CDR3 is TGCGCCAGCAGCCAAGACAGGGGGAACTATGGCTACACCTTC. Its protein is CASSQDRGNYGYTF.

The chain employs TRBV6-1 and TRBJ1-1, with a tentative D call TRBD1 (5 bases). CDR3 length equals 15 residues. Trimming pared 4 bases from V and 7 bases from J, leaving 19 bases between. The germline gives CDR1 MNHNS, CDR2 SASEGT. Written as DNA, the CDR3 is TGTGCCAGCAGTGTATGGGGCCGGGGTGTGGATGAAGCTTTCTTT. This translates into CASSVWGRGVDEAFF.